Following are 18 T cell receptor beta chains from one sample sequenced in a study of CD8+CD57+ T cells in acquired aplastic anemia. The template used for profiling TCR beta VDJ and CDR3 was genomic DNA. TCRdb re-analysed the reads in MiXCR, keeping a single row per CDR3 protein. Of 400,000 to 500,000 distinct CDR3 sequences in the sample, just under 70% were seen once. Sequencing input: sorted CD4+, CD8+, or CD8+CD57+ T cells (not recorded which) from PBMCs. These receptors originate from a human donor in good health, serving as a control.

Note on this clonotype: The final CDR3 position lacks the conserved phenylalanine or tryptophan, pointing to a likely read error. The DNA is omitted, as the CDR3 cannot be located on it reliably, and the CDR3 follows TCRdb's listing. V and J are TRBV7-2 and TRBJ1-5; the table assigns TRBD1, which was not confirmed against the DNA. The CDR3 length equals 13 residues, ends included. The germline CDR1 and CDR2 sequences are SGHTA and FQGNSA. The CDR3 protein is CASSLNDGAQYFG.

The chain employs TRBV7-9 and TRBJ1-2; no reliable D call. There are 13 residues in the CDR3. CDR1 is SEHNR and CDR2 is FQNEAQ in the germline V gene (reference sequence). The V and J ends lost 2 bases and 3 bases respectively, with 7 bases between them. In nucleotides, the CDR3 is TGTGCCAGCAGCTTAATCAGGTACTATGGCTACACCTTC. The encoded protein is CASSLIRYYGYTF.

The J gene is TRBJ2-7, the V gene TRBV5-1; D possibly matches TRBD1 or TRBD2 (5 bases each). V was pared by 4 bases and J by 1 base, with 12 bases between. From germline, CDR1 is SGHRS and CDR2 YFSETQ. The CDR3 extends over 14 amino acids. The CDR3, as DNA: TGCGCCAGCAGCGTGTCGGGACCATCCTACGAGCAGTACTTC. Protein product: CASSVSGPSYEQYF.

The V gene is TRBV19, the J gene TRBJ2-5; D unresolved. Germline CDR1 and CDR2: LNHDA and SQIVND (reference sequence). The length of the CDR3 is 12 residues. Trimming took 1 base from V and 3 from J, leaving 3 bases between them. The CDR3 reads CASSIGEETQYF. The CDR3 DNA is TGTGCCAGTAGTATAGGGGAAGAGACCCAGTACTTC.

This chain links TRBV5-1 with TRBJ1-2, with D unclear. Germline V gene data show CDR1 as SGHRS and CDR2 as YFSETQ. The V gene lost 7 bases and the J gene lost 4 bases, with 26 bases spanning the gap. CDR3 length: 17 amino acids. The CDR3 nucleotides read TGCGCCAGCTGTCCCGATTGGGAGGCCCTGACCCTCTATGGCTACACCTTC. Residues: CASCPDWEALTLYGYTF.

For this clonotype: The junction departs from the called germline gene at one end, perhaps through a read error. The rearrangement uses TRBV7-9 and TRBJ1-2; tentatively, D is TRBD1 (5 bases). Looked up from germline, CDR1 is SEHNR and CDR2 is FQNEAQ (reference sequence). CDR3 length: 15 residues. In DNA, the CDR3 is TGCGCCAGCAGCTTGCGCGGGCCAGGGCTCTATGGCTACACCTTC. It encodes CASSLRGPGLYGYTF.

The rearrangement joins TRBV7-2 to TRBJ1-6; 7 positions agree with TRBD1. The CDR3 covers 16 residues. Germline assignment: CDR1 SGHTA and CDR2 FQGNSA. V dropped 5 bases and J dropped 15; count of bases not matched to a gene: 19. The CDR3 nucleotides are TGTGCCAGCAGCCTTCGGACCGGGACAGCCGACACAGACCTCCACTTT. It translates to CASSLRTGTADTDLHF.

This clonotype was observed a handful of times. V and J are TRBV5-7 and TRBJ2-7; possibly TRBD1 for D (6 bases). TRBV5-7 is noted as an ORF with a role that remains uncertain. This CDR3 spans 12 amino acids. Trimming removed 5 bases at V and 3 bases at J, with 9 bases between. DNA of the CDR3: TGTGCCAGCAGTCGAGGGGGCTACGAGCAGTACTTC. It yields the protein CASSRGGYEQYF.

The chain combines TRBV24-1 with TRBJ2-5, with TRBD1 as a possible D gene (5 bases). From germline, CDR1 is KGHDR and CDR2 SFDVKD. The CDR3 totals 14 residues. Trimming took 3 bases from V and 5 from J, leaving 12 bases between them. CDR3 sequence: CATSDTRVRETQYF. Here the CDR3 DNA reads TGTGCCACCAGTGATACCAGGGTTCGTGAGACCCAGTACTTC.

This rearrangement joins TRBV7-9 to TRBJ2-7, with TRBD2 identical over 7 bases. V trimming: 3 bases; J trimming: 10 bases; junction bases outside the gene matches: 18. This CDR3 is built from 16 residues. Per germline, CDR1 SEHNR and CDR2 FQNEAQ (reference sequence). In DNA, the CDR3 is TGTGCCAGCAGCTTGGGCGGGGGAGGCAGGCAGCTCTACCAGTACTTC. Translation gives CASSLGGGGRQLYQYF.

The J gene is TRBJ1-2, the V gene TRBV7-9; D gene unclear. Trimming took 5 bases from V and 5 from J, leaving 21 bases between them. The CDR3 extends over 16 amino acids. CDR1 is SEHNR, CDR2 FQNEAQ, per germline (reference sequence). DNA for the CDR3: TGTGCCAGCAGCGCCGGCGGGGAACAAGGGTCTTATGGCTACACCTTC. This translates into CASSAGGEQGSYGYTF.

In this sample, this clonotype turned up many times. V and J are TRBV4-1 and TRBJ2-4; D uncertain. The CDR3 spans 14 residues. The germline CDR1 and CDR2 sequences are MGHRA and YSYEKL. V was cut by 1 base and J by 8 bases, with 12 bases left in between. The CDR3 coding sequence is TGCGCCAGCAGCCAAGGGCTGAGGTCGGACATTCAGTACTTC. This sequence encodes CASSQGLRSDIQYF.

The genes are TRBV20-1 and TRBJ2-2; tentatively, D is TRBD2 (5 bases). The CDR3 loop spans 16 amino acids. Germline values: CDR1 DFQATT, CDR2 SNEGSKA (reference sequence). V lost 3 bases and J 3 bases, leaving 17 bases between the germline ends. CDR3 region: CSARRVRYADTGELFF. In DNA, the CDR3 is TGCAGTGCTAGGCGGGTGAGATACGCAGACACCGGGGAGCTGTTTTTT.

On this clonotype: The junction departs from the called germline gene at one end, perhaps through a read error. The rearrangement uses TRBV2 and TRBJ2-1; tentative D call: TRBD1 (6 bases). This CDR3 region has 15 residues. The germline gives CDR1 SNHLY, CDR2 FYNNEI. As DNA, the CDR3 is TGTGCCAGCAGCACAGGGTTGGCCATAGGTACGCAGTATTTTTTC. This encodes CASSTGLAIGTQYFF.

Note on this clonotype: Likely a read error: the CDR3 ends without its conserved phenylalanine or tryptophan. The DNA is left out, because the CDR3 cannot be placed on it with certainty; the CDR3 is given as TCRdb lists it. The chain has TRBV10-3 and TRBJ2-7; the D call in the table, TRBD2, was not verified against the DNA. Looked up from germline, CDR1 is ENHRY and CDR2 is SYGVKD. The length of the CDR3 is 14 amino acids, counting both ends. The CDR3 is CASSYPRRGYESYI.

Comments on this clonotype: It is unclear where the CDR3 begins or ends on the DNA, so no DNA is shown, and the CDR3 is as TCRdb lists it. The chain is built from TRBV7-8 and TRBJ2-5. Germline lookup yields CDR1 SGHVS and CDR2 FQNEAQ. The CDR3 is 14 residues long, counting both termini. The CDR3 loop is CASTSGSYEQYFGF.

This clonotype was counted many times. The chain employs TRBV29-1 and TRBJ2-2, with D possibly called TRBD1 or TRBD2 (5 bases each). V was shortened by 7 bases and J by 5 bases, with 11 bases between the two germline ends. The V gene's germline CDR1 is SQVTM and CDR2 ANQGSEA. This CDR3 region has 12 residues. The CDR3 nucleotides are TGCAGCGACAAGGGACGGACCGGGGAGCTGTTTTTT. This sequence encodes CSDKGRTGELFF.

V gene TRBV10-3 combines with J gene TRBJ1-2; 9 nucleotides agree with TRBD1. Germline V gene sequence: CDR1 ENHRY, CDR2 SYGVKD. The CDR3 extends over 13 amino acids. The V gene end was trimmed by 8 bases and the J gene end by 4 bases; junction bases not matched to a gene: 5. The DNA for the CDR3 is TGTGCCATCCGAGGGACAGGGCCCTATGGCTACACCTTC. Translated: CAIRGTGPYGYTF.